A single sample is the source of the 12 T cell receptor beta chains below, sequenced in a study of blood T cell repertoires in COVID-19. Generated by immunoSEQ multiplex PCR, the TCRdb table keeps only in-frame clones and is missing some. The repertoire holds approximately 92,000 clones, approximately 86% seen once, with over 10% in the top ten. Sequenced sample: peripheral blood. The receptors come from a woman aged 60-70 years in a cohort sampled during active or convalescent COVID-19.

The chain links TRBV18 to TRBJ2-1; 7 positions agree with TRBD2. The germline gives CDR1 KGHSH, CDR2 LQKENI. The trim removed 0 bases at V and 5 bases at J, leaving 13 bases unmatched. There are 18 residues in the CDR3. The CDR3 protein is CASSPPLVSRLADNEQFF. CDR3 bases: TGTGCCAGCTCACCACCGTTAGTTTCGCGCCTAGCGGACAATGAGCAGTTCTTC.

This chain links TRBV3-1 (or the pseudogene TRBV3-2) with TRBJ2-1; D uncertain. Germline-derived CDR1 and CDR2 are LGHDT and YNNKEL (reference sequence). V was shortened by 1 base and J by 9 bases, with 10 bases between the two germline ends. The CDR3 has 13 residues. CDR3 protein: CASSQVLPSEQFF. The CDR3 nucleotides read TGTGCCAGCAGCCAAGTTCTTCCCAGTGAGCAGTTCTTC.

The gene calls are TRBV27 and TRBJ1-5; 8 bases map to TRBD1. This CDR3 region has 15 residues. Germline values: CDR1 MNHEY, CDR2 SMNVEV (reference sequence). J was trimmed by 4 bases and V by 8 bases; bases with no gene match: 10. CDR3 nucleotide sequence: TGTGCCAGCGCCCCCGGACAGGGAAGGAATCAGCCCCAGCATTTT. It translates to CASAPGQGRNQPQHF.

The chain combines TRBV14 with TRBJ2-1, with D unclear. Trimming took off 4 bases at V and 6 bases at J, with 7 bases between the two ends. Germline loops: CDR1 SGHDN, CDR2 FVKESK. The CDR3 has 12 amino acids. DNA of the CDR3: TGTGCCAGCAGCCGAACTGGCAATGAGCAGTTCTTC. Amino acids: CASSRTGNEQFF.

This clone was picked up one time. The CDR3 DNA is TGTGCCAGCAGTTTAGGGAGGAGCTCCTATAATTCACCCCTCCACTTT. Amino acid sequence: CASSLGRSSYNSPLHF. V and J are TRBV27 and TRBJ1-6; the D is unclear. Per the germline V gene, CDR1 is MNHEY and CDR2 is SMNVEV (reference sequence). V was shortened by 2 bases and J by 0 bases, with 8 bases between the two germline ends. The CDR3 is made up of 16 amino acids.

The count of this clone is one. The rearrangement joins TRBV25-1 to TRBJ2-3, with TRBD1 as a possible D gene (6 bases). The V end was cut by 7 bases, the J end by 1 base, with 15 bases between. This CDR3 region has 15 residues. CDR1 is MGHDK and CDR2 is SYGVNS in the germline V gene. This CDR3 reads CASNEGVTGTDTQYF. Written as DNA, the CDR3 is TGTGCCAGCAACGAGGGGGTTACAGGCACAGATACGCAGTATTTT.

The chain couples TRBV5-6 to TRBJ1-1; D not certain. The CDR3 spans 12 residues. Germline V CDR1 and CDR2: SGHDT, YYEEEE. The V and J ends lost 4 bases and 5 bases respectively, with 9 bases between them. The CDR3 loop reads CASSPGPTEAFF. CDR3 DNA: TGTGCCAGCAGCCCTGGGCCGACTGAAGCTTTCTTT. Full variable domain (rest looked up from reference TRBV5-6 and TRBJ1-1): DAGVTQSPTHLIKTRGQQVTLRCSPKSGHDTVSWYQQALGQGPQFIFQYYEEEERQRGNFPDRFSGHQFPNYSSELNVNALLLGDSALYLCASSPGPTEAFFGQGTRLTVV.

V usage is TRBV23-1 and J usage is TRBJ1-3; D gene ambiguous. TRBV23-1 is recorded as an ORF, its role being uncertain. The V and J ends lost 7 bases and 0 bases respectively, with 19 bases between them. This CDR3 has 17 residues. CDR3 sequence reads: CASTPLQQSLSGNTIYF. The CDR3 DNA reads TGCGCCAGCACCCCACTCCAACAGTCACTCTCTGGAAACACCATATATTTT.

The rearrangement joins TRBV7-9 to TRBJ1-2; 7 bases are a match to TRBD1. The CDR3 is made up of 15 amino acids. Unmatched junction bases numbered 14, after V lost 5 bases and J lost 8 bases. Germline V CDR1 and CDR2: SEHNR, FQNEAQ (reference sequence). This CDR3 reads CASSVRDSHLKGYTF. Written as DNA, the CDR3 is TGTGCCAGCAGCGTCCGGGACAGCCATCTAAAAGGCTACACCTTC.

The gene calls are TRBV12-3 or TRBV12-4 and TRBJ1-2; 7 bases fit TRBD1. This CDR3 region has 12 residues. V was clipped by 5 bases and J by 10 bases; unmatched bases: 7. This chain's CDR3 is CASSLDRAHYTF. Written as DNA, the CDR3 is TGTGCCAGCAGTCTTGACAGGGCCCACTACACCTTC.

The chain combines TRBV6-1 with TRBJ1-4; 7 bases fit TRBD1. The V gene end was trimmed by 1 base and the J gene end by 5 bases; junction bases not matched to a gene: 4. This CDR3 region has 15 residues. The germline V gene has CDR1 MNHNS and CDR2 SASEGT. The CDR3: CASSEDPGGNEKLFF. The CDR3 DNA is TGTGCCAGCAGTGAAGACCCAGGGGGGAATGAAAAACTGTTTTTT.

The chain carries TRBV19 and TRBJ2-1, with D possibly being TRBD1 (5 bases). Between the trimmed V and J ends, which lost 4 bases and 1 base, there was a span of 14 bases. Germline V lookup: CDR1 LNHDA, CDR2 SQIVND (reference sequence). CDR3 length: 16 amino acids. DNA for the CDR3: TGTGCCAGTAGTACCGCCAGGGCGAAGTCCTACAATGAGCAGTTCTTC. It encodes CASSTARAKSYNEQFF.